Listed here are 25 T cell receptor beta chains from one sample, sequenced in a study of blood T cells in healthy people across ages. It was with a sample-barcoded 5' primer and a J-beta primer mix that a second PCR of roughly 7 to 11 cycles was run. TCRdb recomputed calls from the 5' RACE reads with MiXCR, one row per CDR3 protein. The sample contains around 870,000 distinct CDR3 sequences, roughly 26% of which appear only once. The specimen was blood. These receptors were collected from a woman of 80 years or more in good health.

Comment on this clonotype: One base away lies a much larger clone, so this may be a sequencing read error. J is TRBJ2-1 and V is TRBV20-1; maybe TRBD2 (5 bases). Germline CDR1 and CDR2: DFQATT and SNEGSKA (reference sequence). This CDR3 has 15 residues. V lost 1 base and J lost 6, with 16 bases in between. The CDR3 DNA follows: TGCAGTGCTAGAGTGGGGAGAACTGGGCGCAATGAGCAGTTCTTC. It translates to CSARVGRTGRNEQFF.

This clonotype appeared many times. The genes are TRBV11-2 and TRBJ2-7, with TRBD2 identical over 10 bases. The CDR3 extends over 21 amino acids. The ends lost 5 bases at V and 3 bases at J; junction bases unmatched: 25. Germline CDR1 SGHAT, CDR2 FQNNGV. The CDR3 loop is CASSPGFGKRSSGGAGYEQYF. The CDR3 coding sequence is TGTGCCAGCAGCCCTGGATTCGGGAAACGATCAAGCGGGGGGGCTGGCTACGAGCAGTACTTC.

This clonotype was seen many times. The V gene is TRBV29-1, the J gene TRBJ1-2; no reliable D call. CDR3 length: 12 residues. The germline V gene encodes CDR1 SQVTM and CDR2 ANQGSEA. V lost 1 base and J 0 bases, leaving 3 bases between the germline ends. This CDR3 reads CSVEGTNYGYTF. In DNA, the CDR3 is TGCAGCGTTGAAGGAACTAACTATGGCTACACCTTC.

There are many counts of this clonotype. The chain combines TRBV2 with TRBJ2-1; TRBD1 might be the D (6 bases). This CDR3 comprises 14 residues. Trimming removed 7 bases at V and 5 bases at J, with 15 bases between. CDR1 and CDR2 (germline): SNHLY, FYNNEI. CDR3 DNA: TGTGCCAGCACCCCATGGGGGACACACAATGAGCAGTTCTTC. Translated, it gives CASTPWGTHNEQFF.

As for this clonotype: The junction and the germline gene differ at one end; a read error may be behind it. This chain joins TRBV28 and TRBJ2-7; D ambiguous. In germline, CDR1 is MDHEN, CDR2 SYDVKM. The CDR3 runs 14 residues. The CDR3, as DNA: TGTGCCAGCAGTTATGGCAGCACGAGATACGTGCAGTACTTC. Translated, it gives CASSYGSTRYVQYF.

Remarks on this clonotype: This clone may be a read error of a much larger clone one base away. The chain combines TRBV10-2 with TRBJ2-1; no reliable D call. The CDR3 runs to 15 residues. Germline V gene data show CDR1 as WSHSY and CDR2 as SAAADI. In nucleotides, the CDR3 is TGCGCCAGCAGCGCCCGCCCGAGCTCCTGCAATGAGCAGTTCTTC. Protein product: CASSARPSSCNEQFF.

This clonotype has just a few counts. The chain carries TRBV2 and TRBJ1-6; 7 bases line up with TRBD1. Trimming at V came to 6 bases and at J to 7 bases, leaving 9 bases not matched to a gene. There are 15 residues in the CDR3. Germline CDR1 is SNHLY and CDR2 is FYNNEI. Here the CDR3 reads CASRPQGVRNSPLHF. CDR3 in DNA: TGTGCCAGCAGGCCCCAGGGGGTTCGGAATTCACCCCTCCACTTT.

This clonotype was counted at least ten times. The V and J genes are TRBV5-1 and TRBJ2-4, with 12 bases lining up with TRBD1. This CDR3 is 15 amino acids long. CDR1 and CDR2 from the germline V gene are SGHRS and YFSETQ. J lost 9 bases, V lost 4 bases, and 8 bases had no gene match. The CDR3 loop reads CASSAPGQGAGIQYF. CDR3 bases: TGCGCCAGCAGCGCACCGGGACAGGGGGCTGGCATTCAGTACTTC.

CDR3 amino acids: CASSYQKNTEAFF. The DNA for the CDR3 is TGTGCCAGCAGTTACCAAAAAAACACTGAAGCTTTCTTT. J is TRBJ1-1 and V is TRBV6-6; D gene ambiguous. Trimming cost V 2 bases and J 2 bases, with 6 bases left between them. Per the germline V gene, CDR1 is MNHNY and CDR2 is SVGAGI (reference sequence). This CDR3 is 13 amino acids long.

This chain uses TRBV20-1 with TRBJ1-2; 12 bases match TRBD1. V trimming: 6 bases; J trimming: 2 bases; junction bases outside the gene matches: 7. This CDR3 region has 15 residues. Germline V gives CDR1 DFQATT, CDR2 SNEGSKA (reference sequence). CDR3 residues: CSAGDRGLLNYGYTF. CDR3 nucleotides: TGCAGTGCGGGGGACAGGGGGCTCTTGAACTATGGCTACACCTTC.

This clonotype was observed many times. This chain uses TRBV7-2 with TRBJ2-3; 13 bases are a match to TRBD2. Germline trimming cut 2 bases from V and 3 bases from J; bases unmatched to any gene: 5. Looked up from germline, CDR1 is SGHTA and CDR2 is FQGNSA. The CDR3 sequence is 17 residues long. CDR3 amino acids: CASSLSGLAGKTDTQYF. CDR3 DNA sequence: TGTGCCAGCAGCTTATCGGGACTAGCGGGAAAGACAGATACGCAGTATTTT.

Concerning this clonotype: Compared with germline, one end of the junction differs, possibly owing to a read error. V gene TRBV5-6 combines with J gene TRBJ1-4, with 7 bases identical to TRBD1. This CDR3 contains 15 residues. Germline lookup yields CDR1 SGHDT and CDR2 YYEEEE. The CDR3 region has the DNA TGTGCCGGCAGCGTCGGGACAGCCCATAATGAAAAACTGTTTTTT. Protein sequence: CAGSVGTAHNEKLFF.

This clonotype was recorded at least ten times. The chain links TRBV15 to TRBJ1-2; D not certain. The V and J ends lost 3 bases and 2 bases respectively, with 4 bases between them. The CDR3 runs 12 residues. The germline V gene encodes CDR1 LNHNV and CDR2 YYDKDF (reference sequence). The CDR3 protein is CATSSDNYGYTF. The CDR3 region has the DNA TGTGCCACCAGCAGCGACAACTATGGCTACACCTTC.

This clonotype has at least ten counts. The chain uses TRBV4-1 and TRBJ2-3, with D perhaps TRBD1 (6 bases). Trimming took 4 bases from V and 3 from J, leaving 20 bases between them. The CDR3 loop spans 17 amino acids. Germline V gives CDR1 MGHRA, CDR2 YSYEKL. Here the CDR3 DNA reads TGCGCCAGCAGCCCGCTACAGGGCCGTTTGAGGACAGATACGCAGTATTTT. This codes for CASSPLQGRLRTDTQYF.

The chain carries TRBV29-1 and TRBJ2-7; 7 bases match TRBD2. The J call is in doubt because the DNA end fits TRBJ2-5 better. The CDR3 length is 14 residues. The germline CDR1 and CDR2 sequences are SQVTM and ANQGSEA. Here the CDR3 reads CSVVPAGYGETQYF. For the CDR3, the DNA is TGCAGCGTTGTCCCAGCGGGGTACGGGGAGACCCAGTACTTC.

There are many counts of this clonotype. This chain links TRBV20-1 with TRBJ2-7; no clear D gene. CDR1 DFQATT and CDR2 SNEGSKA come from the germline V gene (reference sequence). The V end lost 6 bases, the J end lost 4 bases, and 19 bases lay between the germline ends. This CDR3 region has 14 residues. The CDR3 DNA follows: TGCAGTGCCGACGCCTTACTCGCTCGGTACGAGCAGTACTTC. It yields the protein CSADALLARYEQYF.

This clonotype was seen many times. V usage is TRBV20-1 and J usage is TRBJ2-3; D ambiguous. V was shortened by 6 bases and J by 2 bases, with 18 bases between the two germline ends. CDR3 length equals 15 residues. Germline V gene data show CDR1 as DFQATT and CDR2 as SNEGSKA (reference sequence). The CDR3, as DNA: TGCAGTGCGCCGATTAGGGAATCCTACACAGATACGCAGTATTTT. Translated: CSAPIRESYTDTQYF.

This clonotype occurred a few times. V and J are TRBV5-1 and TRBJ2-1, with 11 nucleotides matching TRBD2. The CDR3 has 16 residues. With V trimmed by 6 bases and J by 5 bases, 10 bases remained unmatched. The germline V gene encodes CDR1 SGHRS and CDR2 YFSETQ. The chain's CDR3 is CASKRGSGGADNEQFF. The CDR3 nucleotides read TGCGCCAGCAAGCGGGGTAGCGGGGGGGCCGACAATGAGCAGTTCTTC. Together with reference TRBV5-1 and TRBJ2-1, the CDR3 gives the full variable domain: KAGVTQTPRYLIKTRGQQVTLSCSPISGHRSVSWYQQTPGQGLQFLFEYFSETQRNKGNFPGRFSGRQFSNSRSEMNVSTLELGDSALYLCASKRGSGGADNEQFFGPGTRLTVL.

In this sample, this clonotype turned up a few times. At one end the junction does not follow the germline gene, possibly because of a read error. The rearrangement uses TRBV4-3 and TRBJ1-3; D is unclear. CDR1 LGHNA and CDR2 YSLEER come from the germline V gene. CDR3 length: 17 residues. Written as DNA, the CDR3 is TGCGCCAGCAGCTACTACTTTTCTACTAGCTCTGGAAGCACCATATATTTT. Protein: CASSYYFSTSSGSTIYF.

To note about this clonotype: A read error is possible here, since a much larger clone lies one base away. V and J are TRBV20-1 and TRBJ2-1; 7 bases align to TRBD2. From germline, CDR1 is DFQATT and CDR2 SNEGSKA (reference sequence). This CDR3 has 15 amino acids. CDR3 protein: CSAGPSGRSYSEQFF. As DNA, the CDR3 is TGCAGTGCGGGACCTAGCGGCCGCTCCTACAGTGAGCAGTTCTTC.

This clonotype was seen ten or more times. Here the CDR3 DNA reads TGCAGCTTTGGGGACGGCCGAGAGACCCAGTACTTC. Translated, it gives CSFGDGRETQYF. The chain recombines TRBV29-1 with TRBJ2-5; TRBD1 or TRBD2 may be the D gene (5 bases each). V shed 8 bases and J shed 4 bases, with 14 bases lying between them. CDR3 length: 12 amino acids. From germline, CDR1 is SQVTM and CDR2 ANQGSEA.

This chain links TRBV5-6 with TRBJ2-7, with D perhaps TRBD2 (6 bases). The germline V gene has CDR1 SGHDT and CDR2 YYEEEE. The V gene lost 4 bases and the J gene lost 7 bases, with 18 bases spanning the gap. This CDR3 has 14 amino acids. The CDR3 is CASSLRRVYNEQYF. CDR3 sequence (DNA): TGTGCCAGCAGCCTGAGGAGGGTTTACAATGAGCAGTACTTC. Supplemented by reference TRBV5-6 and TRBJ2-7, the full variable domain reads DAGVTQSPTHLIKTRGQQVTLRCSPKSGHDTVSWYQQALGQGPQFIFQYYEEEERQRGNFPDRFSGHQFPNYSSELNVNALLLGDSALYLCASSLRRVYNEQYFGPGTRLTVT.

Details on this clonotype: The junction departs from the called germline gene at one end, perhaps through a read error. V usage is TRBV6-2 or TRBV6-3 and J usage is TRBJ1-2; D gene uncertain. This CDR3 is built from 14 residues. From germline, CDR1 is MNHEY and CDR2 SVGEGT. CDR3: CACSDRNFFNGYTF. In DNA, the CDR3 is TGTGCCTGCAGTGACCGGAATTTTTTCAATGGCTACACCTTC.

This clonotype was seen a few times. A much larger clone differs by one base, so this may be a read error. Written as DNA, the CDR3 is TGCAGCGTTGTTCCGACAGGACCCCCCCAAGAGACCCAGTACTTC. Residues: CSVVPTGPPQETQYF. This chain uses TRBV29-1 with TRBJ2-5; perhaps TRBD1 as D (6 bases). V lost 4 bases to trimming and J lost 1 base, with 16 bases between them. The CDR3 sequence is 15 residues long. Per germline, CDR1 SQVTM and CDR2 ANQGSEA.

This clonotype was picked up a small number of times. The chain is built from TRBV4-1 and TRBJ2-1; D is undetermined. The ends were cut back, 6 bases at V and 0 bases at J, with 12 bases in the middle. Germline values: CDR1 MGHRA, CDR2 YSYEKL. CDR3 length: 15 amino acids. CDR3 in DNA: TGCGCCAGCAGGGCGGCTCTTAGCTCCTACAATGAGCAGTTCTTC. It is translated as CASRAALSSYNEQFF.